The 14 T cell receptor beta chains below come from one sample, sequenced in a study of siplizumab effects on memory and regulatory T cells. The table came from immunoSEQ multiplex PCR; TCRdb's copy has only in-frame clones and leaves some out. The profile shows tens of thousands of clones, about nine tenths of them singletons. The source material was Tregs sorted from blood. The receptors come from a human donor in good health.

The chain combines TRBV6-5 with TRBJ2-2, with D possibly matching TRBD1 (5 bases). The germline V and J ends were trimmed by 9 bases and 0 bases, with 8 bases remaining between them. Per germline, CDR1 MNHEY and CDR2 SVGAGI. The CDR3 sequence is 13 residues long. The CDR3 DNA sequence: TGTGCCAGTTGCAGGGCGAACACCGGGGAGCTGTTTTTT. Its protein product is CASCRANTGELFF.

The chain recombines TRBV28 with TRBJ1-5; 8 positions agree with TRBD1. This CDR3 has 15 amino acids. CDR1 MDHEN and CDR2 SYDVKM come from the germline V gene. After removal of 6 bases from V and 3 bases from J, the junction contained 7 bases not matched to a gene. CDR3 sequence (DNA): TGTGCCAGCAGAACAGGACAGGGAAACAATCAGCCCCAGCATTTT. It yields the protein CASRTGQGNNQPQHF.

The CDR3 DNA sequence: TGCGCCAGCAGCTCCTCTACTAGAGAACAAGAGACCCAGTACTTC. It specifies CASSSSTREQETQYF. This rearrangement joins TRBV5-1 to TRBJ2-5; tentatively, D is TRBD2 (5 bases). CDR1 and CDR2 (germline): SGHRS, YFSETQ. The V gene lost 3 bases and the J gene lost 2 bases, with 14 bases spanning the gap. The CDR3 extends over 15 amino acids. Full variable domain (remainder filled in from reference TRBV5-1 and TRBJ2-5): KAGVTQTPRYLIKTRGQQVTLSCSPISGHRSVSWYQQTPGQGLQFLFEYFSETQRNKGNFPGRFSGRQFSNSRSEMNVSTLELGDSALYLCASSSSTREQETQYFGPGTRLLVL.

The chain links TRBV7-2 to TRBJ2-2, with D perhaps matching TRBD2 (5 bases). In germline, CDR1 is SGHTA, CDR2 FQGNSA. The CDR3 spans 14 residues. Deletions cut 2 bases from V and 6 bases from J, with 10 bases between. For the CDR3, the DNA is TGTGCCAGCAGCTTATCTAGCTGGGCCGGGGAGCTGTTTTTT. It yields the protein CASSLSSWAGELFF. Using reference TRBV7-2 and TRBJ2-2 for the parts outside the CDR3, the full variable domain is GAGVSQSPSNKVTEKGKDVELRCDPISGHTALYWYRQSLGQGLEFLIYFQGNSAPDKSGLPSDRFSAERTGGSVSTLTIQRTQQEDSAVYLCASSLSSWAGELFFGEGSRLTVL.

This clone was found a few times. J is TRBJ1-2 and V is TRBV4-1, with 7 bases identical to TRBD1. Per germline, CDR1 MGHRA and CDR2 YSYEKL. The CDR3 runs 15 residues. The ends lost 4 bases at V and 3 bases at J; junction bases unmatched: 8. The CDR3 DNA is TGCGCCAGCAGCCCCTACGACAGGGACGACTATGGCTACACCTTC. Residues: CASSPYDRDDYGYTF.

This chain joins TRBV19 and TRBJ2-6, with D perhaps TRBD1 or TRBD2 (5 bases each). This CDR3 is built from 17 residues. Germline V CDR1 and CDR2: LNHDA, SQIVND (reference sequence). The V end was cut by 3 bases, the J end by 2 bases, with 14 bases between. CDR3 nucleotides: TGTGCCAGTAGTATTATGTCGGGGCAGCCTGGGGCCAACGTCCTGACTTTC. Translated, it gives CASSIMSGQPGANVLTF.

V is TRBV6-1 and J is TRBJ1-3, with D maybe TRBD1 (5 bases). The germline V gene encodes CDR1 MNHNS and CDR2 SASEGT. CDR3 size: 14 residues. V gave up 2 bases and J gave up 7 bases, with 12 bases separating them. For the CDR3, the DNA is TGTGCCAGCAGTGAAATAGTCAGGGAGAACACCATATATTTT. Translating gives CASSEIVRENTIYF.

This chain links TRBV5-4 with TRBJ1-3; D gene unclear. The CDR3 spans 13 residues. Trimming cost V 2 bases and J 4 bases, with 7 bases left between them. Germline assignment: CDR1 SGHNT and CDR2 YYREEE (reference sequence). The CDR3 DNA reads as TGTGCCAGCAGCTTCCTCTCCGGAAACACCATATATTTT. This translates into CASSFLSGNTIYF. Combining the CDR3 with reference TRBV5-4 and TRBJ1-3 gives the whole variable domain ETGVTQSPTHLIKTRGQQVTLRCSSQSGHNTVSWYQQALGQGPQFIFQYYREEENGRGNFPPRFSGLQFPNYSSELNVNALELDDSALYLCASSFLSGNTIYFGEGSWLTVV.

Here the CDR3 reads CASSIRAFPEETQYF. Here the CDR3 DNA reads TGTGCCAGCTCGATCAGGGCTTTTCCCGAAGAGACCCAGTACTTC. V is TRBV18 and J is TRBJ2-5; tentatively, D is TRBD1 (5 bases). Trimming took 6 bases from V and 3 from J, leaving 17 bases between them. Germline-derived CDR1 and CDR2 are KGHSH and LQKENI. CDR3 length: 15 residues.

This sequence joins TRBV27 and TRBJ2-7; possibly TRBD1 for D (5 bases). CDR1 and CDR2 (germline): MNHEY, SMNVEV (reference sequence). V lost 2 bases to trimming and J lost 1 base, with 9 bases between them. The CDR3 loop spans 14 amino acids. CDR3 nucleotide sequence: TGTGCCAGCAGTTTAAAAGGGGTTTCCTACGAGCAGTACTTC. As protein: CASSLKGVSYEQYF.

CDR3 in amino acids: CASSLAGQGNYGYTF. CDR3 in DNA: TGTGCCAGCAGCTTAGCGGGACAGGGTAACTATGGCTACACCTTC. The V call is TRBV7-2, the J call TRBJ1-2, with 9 bases that match TRBD1. This CDR3 spans 15 amino acids. J lost 1 base, V lost 0 bases, and 0 bases had no gene match. Germline V gives CDR1 SGHTA, CDR2 FQGNSA. The full variable domain, with the rest looked up from reference TRBV7-2 and TRBJ1-2, is GAGVSQSPSNKVTEKGKDVELRCDPISGHTALYWYRQSLGQGLEFLIYFQGNSAPDKSGLPSDRFSAERTGGSVSTLTIQRTQQEDSAVYLCASSLAGQGNYGYTFGSGTRLTVV.

This rearrangement joins TRBV11-2 to TRBJ2-7; D remains ambiguous. CDR3 length equals 12 residues. Germline V gene data show CDR1 as SGHAT and CDR2 as FQNNGV. Trimming cost V 6 bases and J 3 bases, with 9 bases left between them. CDR3 loop: CASRGTFYEQYF. The CDR3, as DNA: TGTGCCAGCAGAGGCACCTTCTACGAGCAGTACTTC. The full variable domain, with the rest looked up from reference TRBV11-2 and TRBJ2-7, is EAGVAQSPRYKIIEKRQSVAFWCNPISGHATLYWYQQILGQGPKLLIQFQNNGVVDDSQLPKDRFSAERLKGVDSTLKIQPAKLEDSAVYLCASRGTFYEQYFGPGTRLTVT.

CDR3 protein: CASSSQYQETQYF. The CDR3, as DNA: TGCGCCAGCAGCTCACAGTACCAAGAGACCCAGTACTTC. This chain connects TRBV5-1 to TRBJ2-5; D ambiguous. Trimming left V 3 bases short and J 0 bases short, with 6 bases between. Looked up from germline, CDR1 is SGHRS and CDR2 is YFSETQ. The CDR3 covers 13 residues.

This clone was seen only a few times. The rearrangement links TRBV7-2 to TRBJ1-4; possible D gene TRBD1, 5 bases. Germline CDR1 is SGHTA and CDR2 is FQGNSA. Trimming removed 3 bases at V and 6 bases at J, with 17 bases between. The length of the CDR3 is 16 residues. CDR3 nucleotides: TGTGCCAGCAGCTTGGTTTGGGGCGGGGGAGATGAAAAACTGTTTTTT. This gives the protein CASSLVWGGGDEKLFF.